The 10 T cell receptor beta chains presented below share a single source sample, sequenced in a study of glioma-infiltrating T cells (dated by TCRdb to 2015 to 2016). The reads were generated on an Illumina MiSeq. TCR alpha and beta CDR3 regions were amplified with the iRepertoire nested amplicon-rescue multiplex PCR (arm-PCR) platform from RNA. TCRdb passed the public sequencing reads through fastp at Q25 and MiXCR, retaining productive beta sequences. Rows are combined by CDR3 protein, so each entry shows the most common genes and DNA. The sample has approximately 90,000 distinct CDR3 sequences on record, 23% of them singletons. Jointly, the top ten make up 6.7% of the sample. Sequenced material: glioma tissue, nonneoplastic brain tissue, or PBMCs (not recorded which). Source of these receptors: a human donor with low-grade glioma or glioblastoma, undergoing nonglioma brain surgery, or in good health (not recorded which).

This clonotype was seen ten or more times. The DNA of the CDR3 is TGTGCCAGTAGTACCTTATATCAGCCCCAGCATTTT. This translates into CASSTLYQPQHF. The chain joins TRBV19 to TRBJ1-5; D is unresolved. This CDR3 is built from 12 residues. Germline lookup yields CDR1 LNHDA and CDR2 SQIVND (reference sequence). V was trimmed by 4 bases and J by 5 bases, leaving 6 bases between them. Looking up the rest from reference TRBV19 and TRBJ1-5 gives the full variable domain: DGGITQSPKYLFRKEGQNVTLSCEQNLNHDAMYWYRQDPGQGLRLIYYSQIVNDFQKGDIAEGYSVSREKKESFPLTVTSAQKNPTAFYLCASSTLYQPQHFGDGTRLSIL.

This clonotype was detected many times. The chain employs TRBV7-9 and TRBJ1-1; TRBD1 agrees at 7 bases. In germline, CDR1 is SEHNR, CDR2 FQNEAQ (reference sequence). The CDR3 covers 17 residues. The trim removed 5 bases at V and 1 base at J, leaving 13 bases unmatched. The CDR3: CASSPGGPGTRNTEAFF. The CDR3 coding sequence is TGTGCCAGCAGCCCAGGGGGACCCGGGACACGGAACACTGAAGCTTTCTTT.

Ten or more counts support this clonotype. This chain joins TRBV2 and TRBJ1-5, with D possibly TRBD1 on 5 matching bases. The CDR3 has 11 amino acids. Germline assignment: CDR1 SNHLY and CDR2 FYNNEI. The V end was cut by 6 bases, the J end by 8 bases, with 8 bases between. The CDR3 DNA reads TGTGCCAGCAGGGTAGGGGAGCCCCAGCATTTT. Translated, it gives CASRVGEPQHF.

This chain uses TRBV6-2 or TRBV6-3 with TRBJ2-3; TRBD2 matches 7 bases. CDR3 length: 16 amino acids. V gave up 0 bases and J gave up 0 bases; unmatched junction bases: 3. CDR1 MNHEY and CDR2 SVGEGT come from the germline V gene. This CDR3 is CASSYSTAGSTDTQYF. DNA for the CDR3: TGTGCCAGCAGTTACTCGACAGCGGGGAGCACAGATACGCAGTATTTT.

Many counts were recorded for this clonotype. The CDR3 DNA is TGTGCCAGTAGTGGCGGCAGGGGTTCCTACGAGCAGTACTTC. This sequence encodes CASSGGRGSYEQYF. The chain has TRBV19 and TRBJ2-7; possible D gene TRBD1, 6 bases. There are 14 residues in the CDR3. V lost 5 bases and J 1 base, leaving 12 bases between the germline ends. Germline CDR1 reads LNHDA; CDR2 reads SQIVND (reference sequence).

Regarding this clonotype: Since a much larger clone is just one base distant, this may be a read error. The V gene is TRBV10-1, the J gene TRBJ2-3, with D possibly TRBD2 on 5 matching bases. The CDR3 is 15 residues long. The V and J ends lost 6 bases and 4 bases respectively, with 17 bases between them. CDR1 is WNHNN, CDR2 SYGVQD, per germline (reference sequence). CDR3 amino acids: CASSARTGGADTQYF. CDR3 DNA sequence: TGCGCCAGCAGCGCTCGGACTGGCGGTGCAGATACGCAGTATTTT.

This clonotype has a handful of counts. The V and J genes are TRBV3-1 and TRBJ1-2; 7 nucleotides line up with TRBD1. Losses at the gene ends were 1 base for V and 0 bases for J; bases not matched to a gene: 8. The CDR3 consists of 17 residues. Germline loops: CDR1 LGHDT, CDR2 YNNKEL (reference sequence). CDR3 sequence: CASSQAGGLGANYGYTF. The DNA for the CDR3 is TGTGCCAGCAGCCAAGCAGGGGGTCTCGGCGCTAACTATGGCTACACCTTC.

This clonotype was picked up many times. CDR3 bases: TGTGCCACCAGCAGAGAGCACAATGAGCAGTACTTC. Translated: CATSREHNEQYF. The V call is TRBV15, the J call TRBJ2-7; D call uncertain. Deletions cut 0 bases from V and 7 bases from J, with 7 bases between. Germline assignment: CDR1 LNHNV and CDR2 YYDKDF (reference sequence). The CDR3 totals 12 residues.

A remark on this clonotype: A much larger clone sits a single nucleotide away, making a read error possible. CDR3 bases: TGTGCCAGCAGCTCCGGAGTGCGGGGGGGGAGAAGCACAGATACGCAGTATTTT. Translating gives CASSSGVRGGRSTDTQYF. J is TRBJ2-3 and V is TRBV6-1, with 9 bases that match TRBD2. This CDR3 is 18 amino acids long. Germline trimming cut 6 bases from V and 0 bases from J; bases unmatched to any gene: 13. Germline CDR1 MNHNS, CDR2 SASEGT.

The chain links TRBV7-7 to TRBJ2-5; 7 bases match TRBD1. Germline loops: CDR1 SSHAT, CDR2 FNYEAQ (reference sequence). The CDR3 is 15 amino acids. With V trimmed by 5 bases and J by 5 bases, 11 bases remained unmatched. CDR3 loop: CASSDTGAPKETQYF. The CDR3 nucleotides read TGTGCCAGCAGCGATACAGGGGCGCCCAAGGAGACCCAGTACTTC. Drawing the rest from reference TRBV7-7 and TRBJ2-5, the complete variable domain is GAGVSQSPRYKVTKRGQDVTLRCDPISSHATLYWYQQALGQGPEFLTYFNYEAQPDKSGLPSDRFSAERPEGSISTLTIQRTEQRDSAMYRCASSDTGAPKETQYFGPGTRLLVL.